The sequence of this TCR beta chain was determined in a study of a mutant IDH1 vaccine in newly diagnosed glioma (dated by TCRdb to the early 2020s). A note on the overall study: Vaccination started 4-6 weeks after radiotherapy alone, or was given together with temozolomide cycles in the groups whose treatment included chemotherapy. Of the roughly 34 treated patients, roughly 60% were male and 37.5% were female, and the mean age was roughly 40 years. Prior to enrollment, patients had been given standard therapy consisting of radiotherapy alone, temozolomide alone, or radiochemotherapy with temozolomide, with the combination given to most patients. The week-35 safety follow-up was designated visit V12, and the week-47 end of study was designated visit V13. Peripheral blood was collected at six visits: V03 (baseline), V05, V07, V10, V12 and V13. For exploratory analyses, longitudinal TCRB deep sequencing was carried out in about 26 treated patients wherever samples were available. Points the paper makes about the study in general: Changes in the top peripheral T cell clonotypes picked up by TCRB sequencing did not appear to be linked to pseudoprogression. Across multiple MHC alleles, vaccine-induced immune responses were seen in around 94% of patients. The authors stated that sample limitations prevented analyses of patient blood samples from being reproduced. PBMC samples for TCRB deep sequencing were selected based on availability.

In the germline V gene (reference sequence), CDR1 corresponds to SGHNT and CDR2 to YYREEE. For this chain, trimming is 3 bases at the V end and 1 base at the J end, and the number of junction bases without a gene match is 2. Including the terminal cysteine and phenylalanine, the CDR3 comprises 16 residues. The only DNA kept is the CDR3, 48 bases in frame from the first base. Library preparation used the immunoSEQ multiplex PCR assay. Rearranged TCR beta chain sequences were amplified using the hsTCRB Kit according to the manufacturer's protocol. An Illumina MiSeq was used to sequence the TCRB libraries. The authors processed their data as follows. The kit vendor's proprietary platform handled demultiplexing, trimming and gene mapping. What TCRdb holds here is the immuneACCESS table cut down to in-frame rearrangements. Part of the clones is not present; checked against another copy, under half of the missing clones reflect an unresolved V gene, and the others are unexplained. V and J calls plus clone size are reproduced from that table; the DNA served to infer D and trimming. A total of tens of thousands of clones appear in this sample, more than 70% of them only once. Around 5.7% of the sample belongs to the ten largest clones.

To note about this clone: Its recognized antigen is unknown. Per-nucleotide qualities are absent, and no much larger clonotype sits a single base away.

The label giving this sample's time point can be read as: week 35, safety follow-up. Each vaccine dose was 300 ug of a 20-mer mutant IDH1 peptide in Montanide, given subcutaneously with topical imiquimod. Across visits V03 through V10, patients got a total of eight vaccinations, given in weeks 1, 3, 5, 7, 11, 15, 19 and 23. Newly diagnosed WHO grade 3 or 4 IDH1-mutant astrocytomas showing loss of nuclear ATRX were present in the donors. The samples were drawn from NOA16, a multicentre, single-arm, open-label phase I trial in Germany that tested a mutant IDH1 peptide vaccine in humans for the first time. Genomic DNA for TCRB sequencing was isolated from EDTA blood with the DNeasy Blood and Tissue Kit.

The sequence derives from a woman in her thirties or forties with glioma. This receptor chain uses TRBV5-4 and TRBJ2-2, with 11 junctional bases fitting TRBD2. This material consisted of PBMCs, taken from a glioma patient whose treatment included an IDH1 peptide vaccine. In nucleotide form, the sequence is TGTGCCAGCAGCTCCACTAGCGGGGGGAACACCGGGGAGCTGTTTTTT. It translates to CASSSTSGGNTGELFF.